This T cell receptor beta chain comes out of a study of human T cells and chemical hapten exposure (dated by TCRdb to the early 2020s). In the study overall: For sensitization, 2% DPC in acetone was applied to a 2 cm by 2 cm area of upper inner arm skin. Throughout the study period of roughly 24 weeks, patients also received therapeutic DPC doses to the scalp every week. Patch testing on the upper back used Finn chambers containing 0.01% DPC, with scoring done after 6 days according to International Contact Dermatitis Research Group standards. Alopecia areata with under or over 50% scalp involvement, alopecia totalis and alopecia universalis were represented in the patient cohort, which was mostly female. Libraries were combined into a pool for sequencing, and differences in TCR yield between samples came mainly from small differences in library volumes within the pool. This study followed changes in the peripheral blood TCR repertoire in vivo during primary and secondary sensitization of alopecia patients to the hapten diphenylcyclopropenone (DPC). Blood samples were taken from patients before sensitization (week 0) and then at 2, 6 and about 24 weeks after DPC sensitization. Blood for TCR sequencing was provided by twenty-nine alopecia patients at one to four time points (pre-sensitization, 2, 6 and 24 weeks).

The time point label here, explained by the study, means: patch test 1, 2 weeks after DPC sensitization. This sample's treatment or condition label indicates: therapeutic diphenylcyclopropenone sensitization with weekly scalp DPC. At every patch-test visit, the blood draw took place before the patch test was put on. To be eligible, patients had to be aged 18 to 70, diagnosed with alopecia and judged suitable for DPC therapy, while pregnant patients were excluded. Total RNA was isolated from unfractionated whole blood collected in Tempus Blood RNA tubes. The sample holds many counts of this clonotype. The clone's antigen remains unknown. There are no base qualities to consult, and no much larger clone falls within one base. Library method: RACE. Sequencer: NextSeq 500. During library preparation, unique molecular identifiers were attached to individual cDNA molecules so that TCRs could be counted in a quantitative, reproducible way. From each blood RNA sample, both TCR alpha and TCR beta chains were sequenced. The source study handled its data this way. A median of around 100,000 TCRs per sample was observed, with a range of about 20,000 to 750,000. V, J and CDR3 annotation of the TCR reads was carried out using the Decombinator software suite. Every sample was subsampled to the same number of TCRs (28,000) for the PS versus PT1 abundance plots. Expanded TCRs were defined as absent before sensitization and observed at least eight times at the 2-week time point. The public sequencing data were trimmed at Q25 with fastp and processed into clonotypes with MiXCR by TCRdb, which kept only in-frame beta chains. Entries that share a CDR3 protein sequence are merged under the most common genes and DNA. None of the V and J calls come from the authors' own analysis; TCRdb made them. The sample includes approximately 340,000 distinct CDR3 sequences, with approximately 6.3% observed a single time. Of the sample, around 8.4% is held by the ten largest clones.

Cut back by 3 bases and 0 bases, the V and J ends lie 12 bases apart. For CDR1 and CDR2, the germline V gene lists LGHNA and YSLEER. The CDR3 holds 16 amino acids from the cysteine to the phenylalanine. Only the CDR3 portion is preserved as DNA: 48 bases, with reading frame beginning at the first base. Results and caveats for the whole study, not just this receptor: Because all patients had alopecia, a presumed autoimmune disease, the immune response of the patients might differ from that of healthy individuals. Patch test score was positively correlated with the number of PT1 expanded TCRs, with significance at thresholds 8, 16 and 32 but not at 4. After repeated subsampling, changes were observed in the strength of the expansion versus patch-test correlation and in the threshold at which the correlation became significant. Expanded TCRs formed significantly more large CDR3 similarity clusters than pre-sensitization or healthy control sets, consistent with antigen-driven responses. DPC sensitization did not change the number of TCRs with a frequency above 1 in 1000, and there was no evidence of changes in global repertoire structure.

The receptor comes from a woman aged 18-35 years with alopecia areata. Some clones in this sample may be carry-over from other donors' samples. Recombination joined TRBV4-3 with TRBJ1-3, with TRBD1 perhaps the D gene, on 6 matching bases. The source material was whole blood, sampled in connection with sensitization to the hapten diphenylcyclopropenone (DPC). The sequence in DNA is TGCGCCAGCAGCCAGCGCAGGGACATCTCTGGAAACACCATATATTTT. Its protein is CASSQRRDISGNTIYF.